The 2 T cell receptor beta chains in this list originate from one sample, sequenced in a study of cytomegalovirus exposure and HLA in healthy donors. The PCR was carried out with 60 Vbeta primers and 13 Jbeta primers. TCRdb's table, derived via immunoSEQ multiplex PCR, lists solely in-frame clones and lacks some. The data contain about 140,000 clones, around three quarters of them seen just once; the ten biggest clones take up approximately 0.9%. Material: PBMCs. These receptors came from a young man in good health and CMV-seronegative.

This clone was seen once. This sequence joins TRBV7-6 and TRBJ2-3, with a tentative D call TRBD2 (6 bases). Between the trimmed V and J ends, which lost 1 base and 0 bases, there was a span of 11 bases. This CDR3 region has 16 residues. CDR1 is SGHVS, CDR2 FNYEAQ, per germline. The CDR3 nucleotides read TGTGCCAGCAGCTTAGAGGCGGGACCTAGCACAGATACGCAGTATTTT. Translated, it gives CASSLEAGPSTDTQYF.

The CDR3 coding sequence is TGTGCCAGTAGTATCACCGTAGGGGAATTATACGAGCAGTACTTC. It yields the protein CASSITVGELYEQYF. This chain joins TRBV19 and TRBJ2-7; D possibly corresponds to TRBD1 (5 bases). Germline loops: CDR1 LNHDA, CDR2 SQIVND (reference sequence). This CDR3 comprises 15 residues. Trimming pared 3 bases from V and 4 bases from J, leaving 16 bases between.